Reported below is one T cell receptor (beta chain). The sample originates from a study of regulatory T cells in long-lasting Graves disease. Study details: Under 3 months of antithyroid drugs had been taken by newly diagnosed Graves' patients.

Arm-PCR with iRepertoire HTBI primers amplified the CDR3 regions for these TCR beta libraries. TCRdb recomputed calls from the multiplex PCR reads with MiXCR, one row per CDR3 protein. Of fewer than 450,000 distinct CDR3 sequences listed, 15% are singletons. Time point of the sample: newly diagnosed GD, antithyroid drugs for less than 3 months. From RNA extracted from PBMCs, the TCR library was made. Each patient gave approximately 9.6 milliliters of EDTA-anticoagulated peripheral blood. The CDR3 consists of 14 residues. Trimming at V came to 6 bases and at J to 2 bases, leaving 4 bases not matched to a gene. Germline CDR1 and CDR2: DFQATT and SNEGSKA (reference sequence). The sample was also reused in another study, on T cells in Graves' hyperthyroidism and ophthalmopathy.

This receptor was taken from a woman in her thirties or forties with Graves disease. This chain joins TRBV20-1 and TRBJ2-7; 13 bases are shared with TRBD2. Material: peripheral blood mononuclear cells (PBMCs), obtained at new diagnosis, from a patient treated with antithyroid drugs. In DNA, the CDR3 is TGCAGTGCAAGGACTAGCGGGGGACCCTACGAGCAGTACTTC. Protein product: CSARTSGGPYEQYF.